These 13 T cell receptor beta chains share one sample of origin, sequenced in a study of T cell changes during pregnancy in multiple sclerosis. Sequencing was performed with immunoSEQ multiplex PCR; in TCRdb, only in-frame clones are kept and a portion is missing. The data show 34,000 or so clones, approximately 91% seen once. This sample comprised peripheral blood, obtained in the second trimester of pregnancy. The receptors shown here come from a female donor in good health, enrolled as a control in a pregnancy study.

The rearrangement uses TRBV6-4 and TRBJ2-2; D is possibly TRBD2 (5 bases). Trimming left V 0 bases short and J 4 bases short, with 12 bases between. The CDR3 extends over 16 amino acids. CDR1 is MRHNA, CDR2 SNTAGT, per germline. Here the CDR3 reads CASSDSSAGSTGELFF. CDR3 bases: TGTGCCAGCAGTGACTCATCGGCGGGTAGCACCGGGGAGCTGTTTTTT.

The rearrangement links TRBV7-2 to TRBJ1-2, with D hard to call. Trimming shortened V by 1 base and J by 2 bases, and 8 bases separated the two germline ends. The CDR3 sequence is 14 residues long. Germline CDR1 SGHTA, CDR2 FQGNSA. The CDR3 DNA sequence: TGTGCCAGCAGCTTAGATGGCGGAAACTATGGCTACACCTTC. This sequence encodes CASSLDGGNYGYTF.

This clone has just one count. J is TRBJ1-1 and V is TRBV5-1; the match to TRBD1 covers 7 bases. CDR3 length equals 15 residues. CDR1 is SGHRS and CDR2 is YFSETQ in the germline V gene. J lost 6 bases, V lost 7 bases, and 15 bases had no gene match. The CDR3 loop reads CASLGGQTEGAEAFF. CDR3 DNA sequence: TGCGCCAGCCTGGGGGGACAGACAGAAGGGGCTGAAGCTTTCTTT.

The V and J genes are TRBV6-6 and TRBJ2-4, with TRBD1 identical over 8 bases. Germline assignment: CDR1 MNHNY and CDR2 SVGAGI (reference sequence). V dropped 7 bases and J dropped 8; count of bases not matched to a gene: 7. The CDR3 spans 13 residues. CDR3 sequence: CASNYRGLDIQYF. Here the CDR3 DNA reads TGTGCCAGCAACTACAGGGGGTTAGACATTCAGTACTTC.

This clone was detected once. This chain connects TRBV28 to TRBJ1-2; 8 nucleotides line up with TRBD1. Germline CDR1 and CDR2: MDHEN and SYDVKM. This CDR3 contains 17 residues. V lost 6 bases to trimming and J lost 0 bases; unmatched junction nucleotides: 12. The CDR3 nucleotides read TGTGCCAGCAGCACACCCTCGGGACAGGATGCTAACTATGGCTACACCTTC. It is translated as CASSTPSGQDANYGYTF.

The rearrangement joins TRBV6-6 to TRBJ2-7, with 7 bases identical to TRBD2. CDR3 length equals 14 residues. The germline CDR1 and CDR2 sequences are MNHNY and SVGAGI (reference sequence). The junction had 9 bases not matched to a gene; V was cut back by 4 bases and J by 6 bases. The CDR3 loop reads CASSSSGEGAEQYF. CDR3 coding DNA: TGTGCCAGCAGTTCCAGCGGGGAAGGGGCCGAGCAGTACTTC.

The chain's CDR3 is CASSQGWGQGGEQFF. DNA of the CDR3: TGCGCCAGCAGCCAAGGGTGGGGACAGGGTGGTGAGCAGTTCTTC. The chain uses TRBV4-3 and TRBJ2-1, with 9 bases matching TRBD1. This CDR3 comprises 15 residues. Unmatched junction bases numbered 7, after V lost 1 base and J lost 9 bases. Looked up from germline, CDR1 is LGHNA and CDR2 is YSLEER.

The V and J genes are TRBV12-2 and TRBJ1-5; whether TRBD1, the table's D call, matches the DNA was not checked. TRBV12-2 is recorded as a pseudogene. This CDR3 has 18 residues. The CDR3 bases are TGTGCAAGTCGCTTTGTCCGACAGGTAAGTTGGCGCAATCAGCCCCAGCATTTT. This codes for CASRFVRQVSWRNQPQHF.

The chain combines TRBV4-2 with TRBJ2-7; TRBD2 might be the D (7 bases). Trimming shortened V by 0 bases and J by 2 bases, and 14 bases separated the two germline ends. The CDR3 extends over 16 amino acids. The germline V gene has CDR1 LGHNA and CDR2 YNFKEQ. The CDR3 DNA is TGTGCCAGCAGCCAAGATGGCGAGGGGGGGGCCTACGAGCAGTACTTC. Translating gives CASSQDGEGGAYEQYF.

CDR3 sequence reads: CASSLVAKNPDTQYF. CDR3 nucleotide sequence: TGTGCCAGCAGCTTAGTGGCAAAGAACCCAGATACGCAGTATTTT. The genes are TRBV7-2 and TRBJ2-3; no clear D gene. This CDR3 has 15 residues. The V gene's germline CDR1 is SGHTA and CDR2 FQGNSA. With 1 base removed from V and 4 bases from J, the gap between germline ends came to 12 bases.

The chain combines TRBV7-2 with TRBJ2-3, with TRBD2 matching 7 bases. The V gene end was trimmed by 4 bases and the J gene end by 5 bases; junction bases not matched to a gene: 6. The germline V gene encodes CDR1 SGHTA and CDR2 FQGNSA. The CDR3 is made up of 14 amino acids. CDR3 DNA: TGTGCCAGCAGCTCCCGACTAGCCGTAGATACGCAGTATTTT. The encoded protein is CASSSRLAVDTQYF.

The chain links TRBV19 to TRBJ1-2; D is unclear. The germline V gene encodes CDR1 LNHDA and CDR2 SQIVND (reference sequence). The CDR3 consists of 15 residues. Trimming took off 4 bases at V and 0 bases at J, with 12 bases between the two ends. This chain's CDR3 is CASSKFDISNYGYTF. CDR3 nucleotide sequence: TGTGCCAGTAGTAAATTCGACATATCTAACTATGGCTACACCTTC.

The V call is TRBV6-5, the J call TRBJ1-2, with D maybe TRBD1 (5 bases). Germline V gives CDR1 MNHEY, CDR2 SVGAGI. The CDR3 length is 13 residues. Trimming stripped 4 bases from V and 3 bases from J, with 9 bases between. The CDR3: CASSSGLYYGYTF. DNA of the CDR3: TGTGCCAGCAGTTCGGGACTATACTATGGCTACACCTTC.